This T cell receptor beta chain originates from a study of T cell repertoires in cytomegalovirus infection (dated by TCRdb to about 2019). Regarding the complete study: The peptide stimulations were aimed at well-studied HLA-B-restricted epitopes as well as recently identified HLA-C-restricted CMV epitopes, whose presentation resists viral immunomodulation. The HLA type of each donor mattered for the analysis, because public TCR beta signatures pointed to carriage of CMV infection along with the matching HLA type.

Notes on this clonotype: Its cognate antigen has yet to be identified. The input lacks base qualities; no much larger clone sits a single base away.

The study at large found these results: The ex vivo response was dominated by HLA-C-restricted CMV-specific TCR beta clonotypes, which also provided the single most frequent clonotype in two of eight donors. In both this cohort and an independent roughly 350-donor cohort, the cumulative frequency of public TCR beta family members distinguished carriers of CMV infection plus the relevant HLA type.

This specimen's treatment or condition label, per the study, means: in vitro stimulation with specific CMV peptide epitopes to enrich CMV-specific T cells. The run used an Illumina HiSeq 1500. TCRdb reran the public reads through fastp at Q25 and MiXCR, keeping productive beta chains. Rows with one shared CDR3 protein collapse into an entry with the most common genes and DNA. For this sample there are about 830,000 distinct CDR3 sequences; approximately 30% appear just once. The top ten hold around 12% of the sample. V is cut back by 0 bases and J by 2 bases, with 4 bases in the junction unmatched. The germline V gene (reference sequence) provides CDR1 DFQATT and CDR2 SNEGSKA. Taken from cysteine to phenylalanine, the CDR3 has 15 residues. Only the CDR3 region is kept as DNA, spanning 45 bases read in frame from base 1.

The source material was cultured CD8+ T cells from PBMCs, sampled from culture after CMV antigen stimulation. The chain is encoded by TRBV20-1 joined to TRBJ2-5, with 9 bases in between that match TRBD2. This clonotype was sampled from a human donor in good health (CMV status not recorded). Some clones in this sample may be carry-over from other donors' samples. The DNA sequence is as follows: TGCAGTGCTAGAGACCTAGCGGGGATACAAGAGACCCAGTACTTC. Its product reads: CSARDLAGIQETQYF.